A single sample is the source of the 15 T cell receptor beta chains below, sequenced in a study of blood T cell repertoires in COVID-19. The method was immunoSEQ multiplex PCR; TCRdb's version includes in-frame clones alone and lacks a portion of them. The table includes around 370,000 clones, 90% detected once. Sequencing was done on a sample of peripheral blood. Source of these receptors: a man aged 18 to 30 with active or convalescent COVID-19.

The chain is built from TRBV6-5 and TRBJ2-3; 10 nucleotides agree with TRBD1. With 4 bases clipped from V and 3 bases from J, the junction kept 4 bases outside the gene matches. The V gene's germline CDR1 is MNHEY and CDR2 SVGAGI. This CDR3 is built from 15 residues. The CDR3 sequence: CASSWGQGQTDTQYF. The CDR3 nucleotides read TGTGCCAGCAGTTGGGGACAGGGGCAAACAGATACGCAGTATTTT.

The V call is TRBV11-2, the J call TRBJ2-7; maybe TRBD1 (5 bases). The germline gives CDR1 SGHAT, CDR2 FQNNGV. CDR3 size: 14 residues. Trimming stripped 5 bases from V and 3 bases from J, with 14 bases between. The CDR3 region is CASSLPAGNYEQYF. In DNA, the CDR3 is TGTGCCAGCAGCCTTCCGGCAGGGAACTACGAGCAGTACTTC.

The genes are TRBV5-6 and TRBJ1-1; tentatively, D is TRBD1 (6 bases). Germline CDR1 and CDR2: SGHDT and YYEEEE. V lost 0 bases to trimming and J lost 0 bases, with 15 bases between them. This CDR3 is 17 amino acids long. The CDR3, as DNA: TGTGCCAGCAGCTTGGTTCAGGGGATGGGGATGAACACTGAAGCTTTCTTT. Its protein is CASSLVQGMGMNTEAFF.

The chain carries TRBV2 and TRBJ2-5; 8 bases fit TRBD2. Trimming removed 7 bases from V and 9 bases from J; junction bases left unmatched: 10. Germline assignment: CDR1 SNHLY and CDR2 FYNNEI. This CDR3 spans 13 amino acids. CDR3 loop: CASINGGAGAQYF. The CDR3 nucleotides are TGTGCCAGCATAAACGGGGGGGCCGGGGCCCAGTACTTC.

CDR3 DNA: TGTGCCAGCAGCTTGTGGACAGGGGCTCGGACTGAAGCTTTCTTT. Translating gives CASSLWTGARTEAFF. This chain joins TRBV11-2 and TRBJ1-1; 9 bases map to TRBD1. The germline gives CDR1 SGHAT, CDR2 FQNNGV. The CDR3 consists of 15 residues. With 3 bases clipped from V and 5 bases from J, the junction kept 7 bases outside the gene matches.

The chain links TRBV21-1 to TRBJ1-5; the tabulated D call, TRBD1, remains unverified against the DNA. TRBV21-1 is a documented pseudogene. The CDR3 length is 16 residues. In DNA form, the CDR3 reads TGTGCCAGCAGCACGACGCGACAGGGCGGCAATCAGCCCCAGCATTTT. Translated: CASSTTRQGGNQPQHF.

This clone was recorded once. This chain joins TRBV7-9 and TRBJ1-4; possibly TRBD1 for D (6 bases). The CDR3 sequence is 15 residues long. The germline V and J ends were trimmed by 5 bases and 7 bases, with 17 bases remaining between them. Germline CDR1 SEHNR, CDR2 FQNEAQ (reference sequence). This CDR3 reads CASSATQGLGEKLFF. Written as DNA, the CDR3 is TGTGCCAGCAGCGCTACACAGGGTTTGGGTGAAAAACTGTTTTTT.

The chain combines TRBV7-2 with TRBJ2-2, with D possibly matching TRBD2 (5 bases). V lost 2 bases and J lost 5, with 9 bases in between. The CDR3 runs to 14 residues. The germline gives CDR1 SGHTA, CDR2 FQGNSA. The CDR3 DNA is TGTGCCAGCAGCTTATTTCCGGGGACCGGGGAGCTGTTTTTT. It codes for CASSLFPGTGELFF. The full variable domain, in which reference TRBV7-2 and TRBJ2-2 provide the parts outside the CDR3, is GAGVSQSPSNKVTEKGKDVELRCDPISGHTALYWYRQSLGQGLEFLIYFQGNSAPDKSGLPSDRFSAERTGGSVSTLTIQRTQQEDSAVYLCASSLFPGTGELFFGEGSRLTVL.

This chain links TRBV27 with TRBJ2-7; maybe TRBD1 (6 bases). Deletions cut 5 bases from V and 5 bases from J, with 16 bases between. This CDR3 has 14 amino acids. Germline V gene data show CDR1 as MNHEY and CDR2 as SMNVEV (reference sequence). The CDR3 region has the DNA TGTGCCAGCAGTACAGGGCGGCAGTCAAACGAGCAGTACTTC. Translated, it gives CASSTGRQSNEQYF.

The gene calls are TRBV9 and TRBJ2-7; D possibly corresponds to TRBD1 (5 bases). There are 16 residues in the CDR3. CDR1 SGDLS and CDR2 YYNGEE come from the germline V gene. The V end was cut by 0 bases, the J end by 0 bases, with 13 bases between. The CDR3 sequence is CASSVVAGSSSYEQYF. For the CDR3, the DNA is TGTGCCAGCAGCGTAGTTGCAGGGTCGAGCTCCTACGAGCAGTACTTC.

The chain carries TRBV11-3 and TRBJ1-1, with D unresolved. Trimming stripped 0 bases from V and 1 base from J, with 12 bases between. Germline V gives CDR1 SGHNT, CDR2 YENEEA. CDR3 length: 16 amino acids. In nucleotides, the CDR3 is TGTGCCAGCAGCTTAGATCCGTTACAGTCGAACACTGAAGCTTTCTTT. Encoded protein: CASSLDPLQSNTEAFF.

V is TRBV28 and J is TRBJ1-5; TRBD1 matches at 8 bases. Losses at the gene ends were 6 bases for V and 2 bases for J; bases not matched to a gene: 12. Germline V gene data show CDR1 as MDHEN and CDR2 as SYDVKM. The CDR3 contains 17 residues. The chain's CDR3 is CASRQSPGTGGNQPQHF. CDR3 coding DNA: TGTGCCAGCAGGCAGTCCCCCGGGACAGGCGGCAATCAGCCCCAGCATTTT.

For the CDR3, the DNA is TGTGCCAGCAGTGAGACACAGGGTAACAATGAGCAGTTCTTC. This encodes CASSETQGNNEQFF. The rearrangement uses TRBV2 and TRBJ2-1, with D possibly matching TRBD1 (6 bases). CDR1 and CDR2 from the germline V gene are SNHLY and FYNNEI. The CDR3 has 14 amino acids. V was shortened by 3 bases and J by 5 bases, with 11 bases between the two germline ends.

The chain combines TRBV7-3 with TRBJ1-1, with 8 bases aligning to TRBD1. Germline V CDR1 and CDR2: SGHTA, FQGTGA. V trimming: 3 bases; J trimming: 7 bases; junction bases outside the gene matches: 4. This CDR3 comprises 13 residues. The CDR3 loop reads CASSLRGTGEAFF. CDR3 DNA sequence: TGTGCCAGCAGCTTGAGAGGGACAGGTGAAGCTTTCTTT.

V gene TRBV7-9 combines with J gene TRBJ1-1; 7 bases fit TRBD1. There are 15 residues in the CDR3. Looked up from germline, CDR1 is SEHNR and CDR2 is FQNEAQ (reference sequence). J was trimmed by 6 bases and V by 0 bases; bases with no gene match: 7. The CDR3 loop reads CASSLAGGKKAEAFF. CDR3 nucleotide sequence: TGTGCCAGCAGCTTAGCAGGGGGCAAAAAGGCTGAAGCTTTCTTT.